A selection of T cell receptor beta chains follows, all from one sample in a study of post-analysis software for immune sequencing data. TCRdb called the PCR reads again in MiXCR, with one record for every CDR3 protein. Among about 760,000 distinct CDR3 sequences listed, 30% were seen once. The sample was blood. These receptors were collected from a girl aged 10 to 17 with multiple sclerosis. Each CDR3 is given with its conserved first and last residue. A clone size is listed for some rows: how often the clone was seen (once, few, many), or a class if it is expanded.

clone size | V gene | CDR3 protein
few | TRBV20-1 | CSARDREGFRLEQFF
few | TRBV7-2 | CASSLVAGASDTQYF
NA | TRBV15 | CATSRGTAESEKLFF
few | TRBV7-2 | CASSSWGLAGADTQYF
few | TRBV6-5 | CASSYSTPGRTDTQYF
few | TRBV7-9 | CASSRRDRGSDTQYF
NA | TRBV12-3/TRBV12-4 | CASSPSTGEPHETQYF
few | TRBV7-2 | CASSLRSGLAGGPADTQYF
few | TRBV20-1 | CSASWRPDRTPSYEQYF
NA | TRBV6-6 | CASSPIMNTEAFF
few | TRBV10-3 | CAISESVRGDEQYF
NA | TRBV28 | CASSVYRDRTQPQHF
NA | TRBV4-3 | CASSASGRAFTDTQYF
NA | TRBV11-2 | CASSGFRGRSYNEQFF
many | TRBV29-1 | CSVEKADEQFF
once | TRBV29-1 | CSVVWGTDLSYNEQFF